These T cell receptor beta chains were read from a single sample in a study of blood T cell repertoires in COVID-19. Using immunoSEQ multiplex PCR, the repertoire was profiled, and TCRdb retains in-frame clones only, with some absent. The table includes around 380,000 clones, more than 75% detected once. Sequencing used peripheral blood. These receptors were obtained from a human donor with acute or convalescent COVID-19. The donor label of this sample is uncertain. CDR3s include the opening cysteine and the closing phenylalanine or tryptophan. A D gene is named only where the DNA matches it firmly. For some rows the clone size is stated as once, few or many, or as a class when expanded; others skip it.

v_call	j_call	clone_size	d_call	cdr3_nt	cdr3_aa
TRBV3-1/TRBV3-2	TRBJ2-3	.	.	TGTGCCAGCAGCCGGCAGGGGGCGGGAGGGGATACGCAGTATTTT	CASSRQGAGGDTQYF
TRBV28	TRBJ2-7	.	.	TGTGCCAGCAGTCAGATCTACGAGCAGTACTTC	CASSQIYEQYF
TRBV29-1	TRBJ2-7	once	.	TGCAGCGTTCTCAGGCTAGCGCCCTACGAGCAGTACTTC	CSVLRLAPYEQYF
TRBV6-5	TRBJ1-1	.	.	TGTGCCAGCAGCTTACAGGGCCACACTGAAGCTTTCTTT	CASSLQGHTEAFF
TRBV2	TRBJ1-6	few	TRBD1	TGTGCCAGCAGTTCGGGACAGGGGGCTAATTCACCCCTCCACTTT	CASSSGQGANSPLHF
TRBV30	TRBJ1-2	.	TRBD1	TGTGCCTGGGAAATTGGGACAGGGGGCTCCTATGGCTACACCTTC	CAWEIGTGGSYGYTF
TRBV2	TRBJ1-1	.	TRBD1	TGTGCCAGCAGCCCCGGACAGGAGAGTGTTAACACTGAAGCTTTCTTT	CASSPGQESVNTEAFF
TRBV29-1	TRBJ1-1	.	.	TGCAGCGTTGATGGGAGGCTAGTTGGGTCGAACACTGAAGCTTTCTTT	CSVDGRLVGSNTEAFF
TRBV5-1	TRBJ1-5	.	TRBD1	TGCGCCAGCAGCCTCGGGACAGGGGGCATTCAGCCCCAGCATTTT	CASSLGTGGIQPQHF
TRBV5-1	TRBJ1-1	.	TRBD1	TGCGCCAGCAGCACGGGACAGCCACTAGCTGAAGCTTTCTTT	CASSTGQPLAEAFF
TRBV6-2/TRBV6-3	TRBJ2-1	few	.	TGTGCCAGCAGTCCCTCCCCAGGACAGATTGAGCAGTTCTTC	CASSPSPGQIEQFF
TRBV2	TRBJ2-3	.	.	TGTGCCAGCAGTGAAGAGGACACCGTCATCGATACGCAGTATTTT	CASSEEDTVIDTQYF
TRBV6-6	TRBJ1-4	.	.	TGTGCCAGCAGTTACTCGTTCCAGGGAAGTGAAAAACTGTTTTTT	CASSYSFQGSEKLFF
TRBV19	TRBJ1-5	.	.	TGTGCCAGTCACAGGGCGGTTTATAGCAATCAGCCCCAGCATTTT	CASHRAVYSNQPQHF
TRBV28	TRBJ1-6	once	TRBD1	TGTGCCAGCAGATTAGGGACAGCCAATTCACCCCTCCACTTT	CASRLGTANSPLHF
TRBV15	TRBJ2-3	.	TRBD1	TGTGCCACCAGCCCCCGGGACAGGAACACAGATACGCAGTATTTT	CATSPRDRNTDTQYF
TRBV7-6	TRBJ2-2	.	TRBD2	TGTGCCAGCAGCATCGGACTAGCGGGAGGGACCGGGGAGCTGTTTTTT	CASSIGLAGGTGELFF
TRBV30	TRBJ2-7	.	TRBD2	TGTGCCTGGAGTCCCCCCCTAGCGGGAGGGTCCTACGAGCAGTACTTC	CAWSPPLAGGSYEQYF
TRBV2	TRBJ2-2	.	.	TGTGCCAGCAGTGAATGGAACAGGGCCACCGGGGAGCTGTTTTTT	CASSEWNRATGELFF
TRBV20-1	TRBJ1-1	few	.	TGCAGTGCTAGTTCCGTCTTGAACACTGAAGCTTTCTTT	CSASSVLNTEAFF